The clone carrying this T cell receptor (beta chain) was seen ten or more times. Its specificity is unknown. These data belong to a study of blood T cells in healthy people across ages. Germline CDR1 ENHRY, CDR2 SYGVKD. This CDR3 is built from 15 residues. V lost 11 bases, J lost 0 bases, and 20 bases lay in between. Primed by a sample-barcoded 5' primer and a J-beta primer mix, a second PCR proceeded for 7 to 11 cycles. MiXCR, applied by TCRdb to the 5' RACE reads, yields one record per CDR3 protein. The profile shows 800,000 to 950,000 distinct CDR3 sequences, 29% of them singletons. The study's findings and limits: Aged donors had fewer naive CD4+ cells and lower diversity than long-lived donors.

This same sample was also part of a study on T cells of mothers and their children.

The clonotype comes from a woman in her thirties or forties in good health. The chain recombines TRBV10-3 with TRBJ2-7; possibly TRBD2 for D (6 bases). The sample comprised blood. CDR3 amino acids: CAVSPSARNSYEQYF. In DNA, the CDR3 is TGTGCCGTTTCCCCTAGCGCCCGGAACTCCTACGAGCAGTACTTC.